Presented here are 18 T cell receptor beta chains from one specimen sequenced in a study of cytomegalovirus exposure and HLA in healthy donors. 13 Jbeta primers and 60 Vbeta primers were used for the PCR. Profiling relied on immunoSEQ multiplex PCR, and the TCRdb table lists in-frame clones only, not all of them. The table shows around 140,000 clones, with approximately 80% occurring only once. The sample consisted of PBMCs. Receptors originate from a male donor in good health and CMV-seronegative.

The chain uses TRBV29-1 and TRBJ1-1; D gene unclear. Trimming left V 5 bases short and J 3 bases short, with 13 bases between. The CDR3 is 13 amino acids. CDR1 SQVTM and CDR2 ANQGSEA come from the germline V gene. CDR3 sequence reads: CSVCVRQDTEAFF. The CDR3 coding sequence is TGCAGCGTTTGTGTCAGGCAGGACACTGAAGCTTTCTTT. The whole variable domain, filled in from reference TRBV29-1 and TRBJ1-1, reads SAVISQKPSRDICQRGTSLTIQCQVDSQVTMMFWYRQQPGQSLTLIATANQGSEATYESGFVIDKFPISRPNLTFSTLTVSNMSPEDSSIYLCSVCVRQDTEAFFGQGTRLTVV.

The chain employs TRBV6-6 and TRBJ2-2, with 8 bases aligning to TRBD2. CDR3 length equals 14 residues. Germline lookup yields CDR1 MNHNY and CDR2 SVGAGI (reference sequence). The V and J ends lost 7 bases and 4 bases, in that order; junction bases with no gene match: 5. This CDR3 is CASILAAITGELFF. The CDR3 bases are TGTGCCAGCATACTAGCGGCAATCACCGGGGAGCTGTTTTTT.

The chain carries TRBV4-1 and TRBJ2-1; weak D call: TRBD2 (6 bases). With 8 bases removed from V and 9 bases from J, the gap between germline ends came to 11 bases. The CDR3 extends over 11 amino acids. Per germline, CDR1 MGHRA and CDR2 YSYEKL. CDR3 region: CASGGKVEQFF. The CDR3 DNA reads TGCGCCAGCGGCGGGAAGGTTGAGCAGTTCTTC.

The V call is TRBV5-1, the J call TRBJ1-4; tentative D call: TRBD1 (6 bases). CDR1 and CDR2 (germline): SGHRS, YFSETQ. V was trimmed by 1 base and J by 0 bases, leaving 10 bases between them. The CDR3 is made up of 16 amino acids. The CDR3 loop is CASSLTGTATNEKLFF. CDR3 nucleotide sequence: TGCGCCAGCAGCTTGACAGGGACCGCAACTAATGAAAAACTGTTTTTT.

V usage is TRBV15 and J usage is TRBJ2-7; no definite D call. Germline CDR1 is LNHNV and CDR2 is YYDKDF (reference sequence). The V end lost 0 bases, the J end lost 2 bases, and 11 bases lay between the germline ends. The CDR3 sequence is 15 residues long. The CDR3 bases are TGTGCCACCAGCAGAGACCCAGGTGGTACCTACGAGCAGTACTTC. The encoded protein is CATSRDPGGTYEQYF.

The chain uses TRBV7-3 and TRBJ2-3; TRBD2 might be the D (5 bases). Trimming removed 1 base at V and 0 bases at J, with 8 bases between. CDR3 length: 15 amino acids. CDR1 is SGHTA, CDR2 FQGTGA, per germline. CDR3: CASSLSGPSTDTQYF. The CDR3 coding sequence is TGTGCCAGCAGCTTAAGCGGGCCGAGCACAGATACGCAGTATTTT.

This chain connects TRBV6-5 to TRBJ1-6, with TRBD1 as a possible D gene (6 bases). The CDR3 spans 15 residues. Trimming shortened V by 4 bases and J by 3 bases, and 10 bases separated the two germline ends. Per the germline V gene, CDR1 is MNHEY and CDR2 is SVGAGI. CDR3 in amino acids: CASSFSDSYNSPLHF. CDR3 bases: TGTGCCAGCAGTTTCTCGGACAGCTATAATTCACCCCTCCACTTT.

CDR3 sequence reads: CASSWGVSGSNEQFF. The CDR3 DNA follows: TGCGCCAGCAGCTGGGGGGTTAGCGGGAGCAATGAGCAGTTCTTC. The chain links TRBV5-1 to TRBJ2-1; TRBD2 aligns across 9 bases. Trimming at V came to 3 bases and at J to 6 bases, leaving 7 bases not matched to a gene. Looked up from germline, CDR1 is SGHRS and CDR2 is YFSETQ. This CDR3 is 15 amino acids long.

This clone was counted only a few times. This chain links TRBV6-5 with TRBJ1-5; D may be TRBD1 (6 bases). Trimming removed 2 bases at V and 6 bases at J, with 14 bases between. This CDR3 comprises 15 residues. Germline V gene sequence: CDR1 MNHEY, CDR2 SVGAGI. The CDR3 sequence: CASSYGPQGGQPQHF. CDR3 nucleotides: TGTGCCAGCAGTTACGGGCCACAGGGTGGTCAGCCCCAGCATTTT.

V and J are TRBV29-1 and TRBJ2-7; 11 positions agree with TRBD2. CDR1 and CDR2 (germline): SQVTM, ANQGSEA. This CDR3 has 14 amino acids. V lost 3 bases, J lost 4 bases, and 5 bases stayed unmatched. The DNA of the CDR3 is TGCAGCGTTGAGGGGACTAGCGGAACTTACGAGCAGTACTTC. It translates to CSVEGTSGTYEQYF.

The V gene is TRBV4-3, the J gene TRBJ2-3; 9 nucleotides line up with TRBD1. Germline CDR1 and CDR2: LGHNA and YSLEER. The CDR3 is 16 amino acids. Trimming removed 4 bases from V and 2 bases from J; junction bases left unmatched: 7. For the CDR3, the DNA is TGCGCCAGCAGCCTAGCCGGGACAGGGCTCACAGATACGCAGTATTTT. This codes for CASSLAGTGLTDTQYF.

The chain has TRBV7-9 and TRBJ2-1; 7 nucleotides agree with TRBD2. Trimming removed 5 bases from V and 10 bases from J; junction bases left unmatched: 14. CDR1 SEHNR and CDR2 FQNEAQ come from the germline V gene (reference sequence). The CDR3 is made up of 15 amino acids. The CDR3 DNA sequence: TGTGCCAGCAGCAGAGGAGGGCGGGAGTCCAGGGAGCAGTTCTTC. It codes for CASSRGGRESREQFF.

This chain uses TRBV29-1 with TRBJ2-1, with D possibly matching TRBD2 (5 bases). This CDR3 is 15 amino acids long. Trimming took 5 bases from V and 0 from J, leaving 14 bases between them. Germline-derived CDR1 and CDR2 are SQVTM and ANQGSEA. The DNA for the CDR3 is TGCAGCGTTCGGGCGGAGGAGAGCTCCTACAATGAGCAGTTCTTC. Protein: CSVRAEESSYNEQFF.

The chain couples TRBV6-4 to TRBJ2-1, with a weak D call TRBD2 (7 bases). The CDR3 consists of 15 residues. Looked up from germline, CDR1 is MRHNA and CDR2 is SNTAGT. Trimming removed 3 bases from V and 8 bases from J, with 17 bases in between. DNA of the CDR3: TGTGCCAGCAGTGAAGCAGGGGAGGGTGTCGATGAGCAGTTCTTC. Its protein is CASSEAGEGVDEQFF.

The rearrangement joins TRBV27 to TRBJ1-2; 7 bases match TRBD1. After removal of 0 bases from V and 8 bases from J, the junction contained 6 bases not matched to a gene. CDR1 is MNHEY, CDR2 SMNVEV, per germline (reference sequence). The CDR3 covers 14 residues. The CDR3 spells CASSLSGGPLGYTF. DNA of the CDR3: TGTGCCAGCAGTTTATCAGGGGGCCCACTAGGCTACACCTTC.

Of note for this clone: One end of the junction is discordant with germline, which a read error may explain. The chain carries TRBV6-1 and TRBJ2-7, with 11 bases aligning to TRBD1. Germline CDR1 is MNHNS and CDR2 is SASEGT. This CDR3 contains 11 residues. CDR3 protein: CASSARDRGDF. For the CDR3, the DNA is TGTGCCAGCAGTGCTCGGGACAGGGGGGACTTC.

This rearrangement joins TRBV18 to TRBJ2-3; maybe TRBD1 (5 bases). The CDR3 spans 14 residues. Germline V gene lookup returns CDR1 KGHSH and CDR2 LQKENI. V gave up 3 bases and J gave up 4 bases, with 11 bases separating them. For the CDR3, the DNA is TGTGCCAGCTCACCGACAGATGGGGCAGATACGCAGTATTTT. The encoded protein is CASSPTDGADTQYF. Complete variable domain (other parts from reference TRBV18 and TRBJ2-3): NAGVMQNPRHLVRRRGQEARLRCSPMKGHSHVYWYRQLPEEGLKFMVYLQKENIIDESGMPKERFSAEFPKEGPSILRIQQVVRGDSAAYFCASSPTDGADTQYFGPGTRLTVL.

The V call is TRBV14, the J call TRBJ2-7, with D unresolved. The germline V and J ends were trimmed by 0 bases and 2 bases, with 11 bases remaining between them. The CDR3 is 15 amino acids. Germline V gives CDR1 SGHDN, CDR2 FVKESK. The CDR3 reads CASSQDLDRTYEQYF. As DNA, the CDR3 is TGTGCCAGCAGCCAAGACCTAGACCGAACCTACGAGCAGTACTTC.